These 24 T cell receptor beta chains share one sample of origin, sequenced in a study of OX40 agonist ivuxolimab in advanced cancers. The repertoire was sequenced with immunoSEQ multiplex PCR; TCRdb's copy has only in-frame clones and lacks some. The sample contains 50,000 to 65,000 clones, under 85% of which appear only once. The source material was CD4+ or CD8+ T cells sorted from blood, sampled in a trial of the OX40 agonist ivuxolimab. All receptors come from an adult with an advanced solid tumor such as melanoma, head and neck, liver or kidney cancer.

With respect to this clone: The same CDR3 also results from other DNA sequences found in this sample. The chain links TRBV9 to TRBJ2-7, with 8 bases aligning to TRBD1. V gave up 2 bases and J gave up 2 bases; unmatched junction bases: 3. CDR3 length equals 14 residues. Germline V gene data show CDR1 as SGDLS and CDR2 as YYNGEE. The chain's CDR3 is CASSVDRGAYEQYF. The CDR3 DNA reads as TGTGCCAGCAGCGTCGACAGGGGCGCCTACGAGCAGTACTTC.

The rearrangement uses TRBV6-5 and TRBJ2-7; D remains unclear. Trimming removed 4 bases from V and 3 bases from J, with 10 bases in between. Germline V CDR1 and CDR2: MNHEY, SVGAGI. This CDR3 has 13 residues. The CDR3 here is CASSFGPSYEQYF. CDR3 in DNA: TGTGCCAGCAGTTTTGGGCCGAGCTACGAGCAGTACTTC.

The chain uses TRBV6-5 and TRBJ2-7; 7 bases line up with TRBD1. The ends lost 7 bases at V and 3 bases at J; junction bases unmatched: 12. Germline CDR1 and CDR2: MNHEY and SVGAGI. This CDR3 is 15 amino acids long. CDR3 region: CASNADRDRVYEQYF. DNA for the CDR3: TGTGCCAGCAATGCAGACCGGGACAGAGTCTACGAGCAGTACTTC.

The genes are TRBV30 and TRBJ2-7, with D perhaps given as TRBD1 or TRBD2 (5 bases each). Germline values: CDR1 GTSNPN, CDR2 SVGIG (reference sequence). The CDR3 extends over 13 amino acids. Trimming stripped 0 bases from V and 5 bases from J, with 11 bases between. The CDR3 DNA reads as TGTGCCTGGAGTGTACACGGGGCTGACGAGCAGTACTTC. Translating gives CAWSVHGADEQYF.

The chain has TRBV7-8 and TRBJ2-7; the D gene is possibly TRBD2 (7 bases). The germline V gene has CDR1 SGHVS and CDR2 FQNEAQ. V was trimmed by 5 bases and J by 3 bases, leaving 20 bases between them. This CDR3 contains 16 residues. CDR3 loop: CASSRRWGGGGYEQYF. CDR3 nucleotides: TGTGCCAGCAGCCGTCGCTGGGGGGGCGGTGGCTACGAGCAGTACTTC.

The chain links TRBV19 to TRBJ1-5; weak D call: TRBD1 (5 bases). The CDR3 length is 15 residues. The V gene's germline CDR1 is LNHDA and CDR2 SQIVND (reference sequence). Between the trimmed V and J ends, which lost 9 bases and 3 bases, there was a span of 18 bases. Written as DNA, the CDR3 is TGTGCCAGGAAAGGAAGGGGAAGGGACAATCAGCCCCAGCATTTT. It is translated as CARKGRGRDNQPQHF.

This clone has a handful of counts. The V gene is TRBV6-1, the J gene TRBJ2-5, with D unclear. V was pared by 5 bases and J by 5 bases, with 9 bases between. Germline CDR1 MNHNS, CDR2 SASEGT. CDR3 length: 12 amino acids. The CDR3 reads CASSYTVETQYF. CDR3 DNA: TGTGCCAGCAGTTATACCGTGGAGACCCAGTACTTC.

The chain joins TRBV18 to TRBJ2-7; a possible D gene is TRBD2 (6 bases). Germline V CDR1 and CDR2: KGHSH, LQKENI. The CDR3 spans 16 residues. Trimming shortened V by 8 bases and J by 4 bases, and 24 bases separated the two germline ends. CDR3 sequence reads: CASTAGRGVRPYEQYF. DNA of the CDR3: TGTGCCAGCACCGCGGGACGAGGGGTCCGACCGTACGAGCAGTACTTC. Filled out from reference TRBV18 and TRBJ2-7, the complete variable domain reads NAGVMQNPRHLVRRRGQEARLRCSPMKGHSHVYWYRQLPEEGLKFMVYLQKENIIDESGMPKERFSAEFPKEGPSILRIQQVVRGDSAAYFCASTAGRGVRPYEQYFGPGTRLTVT.

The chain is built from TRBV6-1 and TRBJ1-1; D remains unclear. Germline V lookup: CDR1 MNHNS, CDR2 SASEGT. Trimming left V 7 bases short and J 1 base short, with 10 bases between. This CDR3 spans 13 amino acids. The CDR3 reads CASKEHGNTEAFF. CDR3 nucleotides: TGTGCCAGCAAAGAACATGGGAACACTGAAGCTTTCTTT.

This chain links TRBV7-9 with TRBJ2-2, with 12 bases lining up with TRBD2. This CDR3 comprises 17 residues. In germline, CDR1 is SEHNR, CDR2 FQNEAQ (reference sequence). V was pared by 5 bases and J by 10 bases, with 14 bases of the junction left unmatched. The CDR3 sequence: CASSPSPRLAGEVELFF. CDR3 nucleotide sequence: TGTGCCAGCAGCCCCAGTCCTCGACTAGCGGGAGAGGTGGAGCTGTTTTTT.

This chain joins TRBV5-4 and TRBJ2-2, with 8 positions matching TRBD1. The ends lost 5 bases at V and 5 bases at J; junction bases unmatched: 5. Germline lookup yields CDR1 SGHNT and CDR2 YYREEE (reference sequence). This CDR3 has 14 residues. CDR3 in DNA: TGTGCCAGCAGTTCCGGGACAGGAACCGGGGAGCTGTTTTTT. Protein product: CASSSGTGTGELFF.

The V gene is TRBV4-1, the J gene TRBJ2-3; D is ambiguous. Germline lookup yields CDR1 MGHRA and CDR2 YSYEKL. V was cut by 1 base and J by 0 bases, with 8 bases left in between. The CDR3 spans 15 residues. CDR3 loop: CASSQAARSTDTQYF. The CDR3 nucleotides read TGCGCCAGCAGCCAAGCAGCCAGAAGCACAGATACGCAGTATTTT.

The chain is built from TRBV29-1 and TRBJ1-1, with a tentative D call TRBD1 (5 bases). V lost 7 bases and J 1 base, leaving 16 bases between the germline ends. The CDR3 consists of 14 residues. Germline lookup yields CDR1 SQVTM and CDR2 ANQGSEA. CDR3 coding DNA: TGCAGCGACCATGGGGCAGCTACGAACACTGAAGCTTTCTTT. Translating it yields CSDHGAATNTEAFF.

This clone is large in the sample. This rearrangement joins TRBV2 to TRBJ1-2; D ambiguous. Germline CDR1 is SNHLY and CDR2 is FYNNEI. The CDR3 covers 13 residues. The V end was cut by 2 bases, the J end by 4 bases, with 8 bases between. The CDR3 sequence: CASSEQQLYGYTF. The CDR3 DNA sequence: TGTGCCAGCAGTGAACAACAACTCTATGGCTACACCTTC. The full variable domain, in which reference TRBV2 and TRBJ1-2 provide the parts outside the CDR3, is EPEVTQTPSHQVTQMGQEVILRCVPISNHLYFYWYRQILGQKVEFLVSFYNNEISEKSEIFDDQFSVERPDGSNFTLKIRSTKLEDSAMYFCASSEQQLYGYTFGSGTRLTVV.

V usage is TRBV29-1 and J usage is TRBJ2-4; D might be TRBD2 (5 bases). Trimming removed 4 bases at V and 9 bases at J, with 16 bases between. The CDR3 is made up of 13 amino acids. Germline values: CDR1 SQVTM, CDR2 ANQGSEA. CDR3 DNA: TGCAGCGTTGGTGCAGAGGGTTCAACCATTCAGTACTTC. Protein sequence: CSVGAEGSTIQYF.

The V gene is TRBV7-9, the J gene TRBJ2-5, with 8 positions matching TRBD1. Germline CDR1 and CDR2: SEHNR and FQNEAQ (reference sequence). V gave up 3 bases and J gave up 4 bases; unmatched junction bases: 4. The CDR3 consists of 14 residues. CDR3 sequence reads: CASSFSDRAETQYF. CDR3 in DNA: TGTGCCAGCAGCTTTTCGGACAGGGCAGAGACCCAGTACTTC. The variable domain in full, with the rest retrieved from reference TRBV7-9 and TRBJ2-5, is DTGVSQNPRHKITKRGQNVTFRCDPISEHNRLYWYRQTLGQGPEFLTYFQNEAQLEKSRLLSDRFSAERPKGSFSTLEIQRTEQGDSAMYLCASSFSDRAETQYFGPGTRLLVL.

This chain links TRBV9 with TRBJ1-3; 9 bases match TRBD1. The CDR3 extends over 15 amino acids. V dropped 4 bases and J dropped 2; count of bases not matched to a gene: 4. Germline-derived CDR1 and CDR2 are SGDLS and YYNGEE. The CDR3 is CASSPDRGTGNTIYF. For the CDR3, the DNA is TGTGCCAGCAGCCCGGACAGGGGAACTGGAAACACCATATATTTT.

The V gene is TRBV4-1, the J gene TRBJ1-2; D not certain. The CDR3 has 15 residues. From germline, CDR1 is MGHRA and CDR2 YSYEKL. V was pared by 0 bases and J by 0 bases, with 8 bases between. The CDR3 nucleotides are TGCGCCAGCAGCCAAGACTGGCCAGCTAACTATGGCTACACCTTC. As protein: CASSQDWPANYGYTF.

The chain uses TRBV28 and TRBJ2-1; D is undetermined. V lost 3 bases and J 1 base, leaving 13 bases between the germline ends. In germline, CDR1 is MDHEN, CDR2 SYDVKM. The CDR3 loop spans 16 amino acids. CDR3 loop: CASSFQFSESYNEQFF. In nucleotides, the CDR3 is TGTGCCAGCAGTTTCCAATTTAGTGAATCCTACAATGAGCAGTTCTTC.

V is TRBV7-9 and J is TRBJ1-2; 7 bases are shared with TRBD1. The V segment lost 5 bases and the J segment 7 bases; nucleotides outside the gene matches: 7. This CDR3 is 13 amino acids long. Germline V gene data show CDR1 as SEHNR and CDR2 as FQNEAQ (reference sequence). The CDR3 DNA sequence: TGTGCCAGCAGCCTCGACAGGGTGAGTGGCTACACCTTC. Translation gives CASSLDRVSGYTF.

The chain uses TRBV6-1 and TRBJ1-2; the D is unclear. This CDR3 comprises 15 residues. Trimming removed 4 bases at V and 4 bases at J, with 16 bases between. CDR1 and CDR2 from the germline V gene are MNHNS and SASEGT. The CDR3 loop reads CASSVPGEPLYGYTF. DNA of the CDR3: TGTGCCAGCAGTGTACCGGGAGAGCCTCTCTATGGCTACACCTTC.

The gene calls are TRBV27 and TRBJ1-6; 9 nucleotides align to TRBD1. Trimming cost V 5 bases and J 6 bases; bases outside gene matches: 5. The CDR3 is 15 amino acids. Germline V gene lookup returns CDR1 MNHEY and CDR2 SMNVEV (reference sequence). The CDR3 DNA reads TGTGCCAGCAGTCTGACAGGGGGTCCTAATTCACCCCTCCACTTT. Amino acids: CASSLTGGPNSPLHF.

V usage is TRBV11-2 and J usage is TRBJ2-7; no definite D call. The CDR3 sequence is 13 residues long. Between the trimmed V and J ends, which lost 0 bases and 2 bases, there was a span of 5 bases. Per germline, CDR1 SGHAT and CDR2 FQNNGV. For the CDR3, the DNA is TGTGCCAGCAGCTTAGATCAGGCCTACGAGCAGTACTTC. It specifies CASSLDQAYEQYF.

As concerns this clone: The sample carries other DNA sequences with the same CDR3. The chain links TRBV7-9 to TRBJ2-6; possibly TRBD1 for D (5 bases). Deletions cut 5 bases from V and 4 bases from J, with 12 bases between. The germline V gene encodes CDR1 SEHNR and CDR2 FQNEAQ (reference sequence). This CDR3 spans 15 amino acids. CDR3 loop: CASSPRVAGANVLTF. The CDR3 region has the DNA TGTGCCAGCAGCCCCAGGGTAGCCGGGGCCAACGTCCTGACTTTC.